Sequencing of this T cell receptor beta chain was carried out in a study of T-cell reconstitution after alpha-beta-depleted transplantation in children. The CDR3 is 15 residues long. Trimming cost V 5 bases and J 2 bases; bases outside gene matches: 6. CDR1 and CDR2 from the germline V gene are LNHDA and SQIVND (reference sequence). Preparing the TCRbeta library involved the use of unique molecular identifiers. From the PCR reads, TCRdb called clonotypes with MiXCR, one entry per CDR3 protein. The table includes 400,000 to 500,000 distinct CDR3 sequences, roughly a tenth detected once. This clonotype showed up just a few times.

This clonotype was sampled from a human donor who donated a stem cell graft to a child with acute myeloid leukemia. The chain uses TRBV19 and TRBJ2-3; 8 bases match TRBD2. This specimen consisted of PBMCs from the stem cell graft donor, obtained from the stem cell graft. CDR3 sequence reads: CASSDPSGPTDTQYF. The DNA of the CDR3 is TGTGCCAGTAGTGACCCTAGCGGGCCCACAGATACGCAGTATTTT.